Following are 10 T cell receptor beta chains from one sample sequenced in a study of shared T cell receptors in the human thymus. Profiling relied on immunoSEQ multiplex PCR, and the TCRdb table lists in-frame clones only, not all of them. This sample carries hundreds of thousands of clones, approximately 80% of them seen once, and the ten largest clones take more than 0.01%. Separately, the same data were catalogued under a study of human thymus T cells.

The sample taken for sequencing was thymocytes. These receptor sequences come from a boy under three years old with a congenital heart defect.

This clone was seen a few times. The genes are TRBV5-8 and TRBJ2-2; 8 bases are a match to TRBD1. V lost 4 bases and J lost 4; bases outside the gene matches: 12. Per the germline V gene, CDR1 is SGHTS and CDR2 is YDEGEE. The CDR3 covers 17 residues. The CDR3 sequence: CASSENRGSPTTGELFF. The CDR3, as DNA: TGTGCCAGCAGCGAGAACAGGGGGAGCCCGACCACCGGGGAGCTGTTTTTT.

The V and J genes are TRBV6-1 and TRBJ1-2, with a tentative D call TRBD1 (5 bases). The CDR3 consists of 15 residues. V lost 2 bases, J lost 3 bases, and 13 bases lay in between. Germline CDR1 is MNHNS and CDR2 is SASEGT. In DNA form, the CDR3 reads TGTGCCAGCAGTGAATCCGGTCAGGGTGACTATGGCTACACCTTC. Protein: CASSESGQGDYGYTF.

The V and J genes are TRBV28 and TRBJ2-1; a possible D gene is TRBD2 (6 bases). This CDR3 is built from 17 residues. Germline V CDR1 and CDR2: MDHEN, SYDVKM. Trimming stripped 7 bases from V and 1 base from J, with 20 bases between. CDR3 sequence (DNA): TGTGCCAGCACCCTCGGGGCGGGGTGGGGATCCTACAATGAGCAGTTCTTC. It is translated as CASTLGAGWGSYNEQFF.

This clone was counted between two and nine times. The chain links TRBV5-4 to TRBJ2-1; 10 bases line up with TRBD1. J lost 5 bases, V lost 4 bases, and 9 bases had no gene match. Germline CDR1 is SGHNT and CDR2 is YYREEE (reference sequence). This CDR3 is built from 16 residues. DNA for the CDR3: TGTGCCAGCAGCGGAACCGGGACAGGGGACAACAATGAGCAGTTCTTC. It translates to CASSGTGTGDNNEQFF.

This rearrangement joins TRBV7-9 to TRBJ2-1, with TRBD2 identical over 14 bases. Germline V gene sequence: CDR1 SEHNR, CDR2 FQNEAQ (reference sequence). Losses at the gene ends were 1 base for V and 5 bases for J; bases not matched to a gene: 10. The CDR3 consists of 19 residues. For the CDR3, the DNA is TGTGCCAGCAGCTTAGGGGGGACTAGCGGGAGACTCGTCGACAATGAGCAGTTCTTC. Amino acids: CASSLGGTSGRLVDNEQFF.

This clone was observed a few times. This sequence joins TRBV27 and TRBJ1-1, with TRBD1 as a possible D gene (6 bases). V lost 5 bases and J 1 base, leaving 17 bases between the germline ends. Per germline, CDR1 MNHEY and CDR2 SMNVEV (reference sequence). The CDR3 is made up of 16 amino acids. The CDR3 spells CASSTGPFRPNTEAFF. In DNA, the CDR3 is TGTGCCAGCAGTACAGGGCCCTTCCGTCCGAACACTGAAGCTTTCTTT.

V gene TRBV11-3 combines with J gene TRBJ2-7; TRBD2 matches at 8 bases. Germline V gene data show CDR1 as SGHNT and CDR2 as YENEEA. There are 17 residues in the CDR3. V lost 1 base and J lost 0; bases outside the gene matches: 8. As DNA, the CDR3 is TGTGCCAGCAGCTTAGGAGTAGCGGGGAGGCCCTCCTACGAGCAGTACTTC. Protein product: CASSLGVAGRPSYEQYF.

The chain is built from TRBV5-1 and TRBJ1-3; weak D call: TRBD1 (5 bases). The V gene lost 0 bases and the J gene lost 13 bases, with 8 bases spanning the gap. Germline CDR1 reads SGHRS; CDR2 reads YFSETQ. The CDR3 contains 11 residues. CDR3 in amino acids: CASSLGGRIYF. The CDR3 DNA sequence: TGCGCCAGCAGCTTGGGGGGCAGGATATATTTT.

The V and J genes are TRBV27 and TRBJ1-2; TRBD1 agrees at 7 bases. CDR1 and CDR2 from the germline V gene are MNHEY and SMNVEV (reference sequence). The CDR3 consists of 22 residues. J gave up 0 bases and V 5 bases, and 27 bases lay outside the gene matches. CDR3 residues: CASSTTKPLPGGQGGTNYGYTF. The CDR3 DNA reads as TGTGCCAGCAGTACCACCAAACCCCTTCCGGGAGGGCAGGGGGGAACTAACTATGGCTACACCTTC.

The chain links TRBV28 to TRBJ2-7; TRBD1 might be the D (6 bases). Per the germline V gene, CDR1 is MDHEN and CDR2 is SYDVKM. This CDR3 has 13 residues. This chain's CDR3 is CALGGRKGYEQYF. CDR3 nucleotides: TGTGCACTAGGGGGAAGGAAGGGCTACGAGCAGTACTTC.